This entry is about one T cell receptor (beta chain). Which antigen it targets is not known. No base quality values were provided; no much bigger clone lies one nucleotide off. The data are from a study of blood T cell repertoires in COVID-19 (dated by TCRdb to 2020 to 2022). Study-wide context: Collaborator samples came from the United States, Italy and Spain and covered acute and convalescent phases of COVID-19. The prospective study material was composed of cDNA or gDNA derived from T cells, B-cell-depleted T cells, or PBMCs. Deeply sampled blood TCRbeta repertoires from subjects exposed to, actively infected with, or recovered from COVID-19 were included in the dataset. The repertoires were released in a freely available public database meant as a resource for research on the immune response to SARS-CoV-2. The samples were drawn from two sources: the first 160 participants of the ongoing ImmuneRACE study, and 1,200 or so subjects contributed by 6 global collaborators. Nearly every sample came with metadata listing a de-identified subject ID, COVID-19 status, age in years and sex. HLA class I and class II types, where available, came from metadata supplied by the sample provider rather than from assay-based typing. What the study reported, not specific to this receptor: How much clinical and demographic metadata was included differed by source and by participant, and the metadata was provided uncurated.

Unmatched junction bases come to 5, with V trimmed by 6 bases and J by 4 bases. The CDR3 holds 14 amino acids from the cysteine to the phenylalanine. The entry retains the CDR3 DNA only, 42 bases that are in frame from base 1. The germline V gene encodes CDR1 WNHNN and CDR2 SYGVQD (reference sequence). TCRbeta CDR3 regions were amplified from genomic DNA by means of the immunoSEQ Assay, a bias-controlled multiplex PCR. Turning to the authors' computational methods: Within the assay, amplification of reference gene primers was used to estimate how many nucleated cells each sample contained. To quantify the absolute abundance of each unique TCRbeta CDR3 rearrangement, sequence reads were collapsed and filtered. For each sample, productive Simpson clonality was calculated as the square root of Simpson's diversity index across productive rearrangements. TCRdb took this table from immuneACCESS and kept in-frame rearrangements with V and J called. Such tables lack part of the clones; where checked against another copy, unresolved V genes explain under half of the gap, and the rest is unexplained. D and trimming come from the DNA, and the V and J calls and clone size come from that table. This sample is represented by about 190,000 clones; about 83% of them were singletons. The top ten clones comprise 2.9% of the sample.

Whole blood was collected in K2EDTA tubes by collaborating institutions according to the institutions' own protocols. For TCRbeta analysis, collaborator samples were shipped as frozen whole blood, as isolated PBMCs, or as DNA extracted from either sample type. Sequencing was performed on peripheral blood. The chain links TRBV10-1 with TRBJ2-4; 8 junctional bases match TRBD1. The TCR originated in a man between 45 and 60 years old with active or convalescent COVID-19. The CDR3 loop reads CASREQGGKNIQYF. The nucleotide sequence is given as TGCGCCAGCAGGGAACAGGGGGGAAAAAACATTCAGTACTTC.